Detailed here is one TCR beta chain. What it recognizes is unknown. This sample is drawn from a study of shared clonotypes between healthy human individuals. Notes on the study in general: Non-shared clonotypes displayed generation probabilities falling below those of clonotypes present in all four donors. Compared with memory subsets, naive subsets generally had larger estimated richness.

In replicate PCRs of sorted subsets, around 200 ng DNA, about 29,000 T cell genomes, was used. This table comes from immunoSEQ multiplex PCR, and its TCRdb copy is limited to in-frame clones, with some not included. The sample has nearly 2 million clones, roughly 94% seen once. Naive CD8 cells, CD45RO-negative and positively selected for CCR7, excluded terminally differentiated effector memory CD45RA+ cells. Adult donors, all healthy and HIV-negative, had no recent acute infections or vaccinations. This CDR3 is 15 amino acids long. Germline V gene data show CDR1 as PRHDT and CDR2 as FYEKMQ (reference sequence). V lost 5 bases, J lost 0 bases, and 6 bases stayed unmatched.

Sequencing was carried out using naive CD8+ T cells sorted from blood. This chain joins TRBV13 and TRBJ2-7; 8 bases map to TRBD1. This TCR was sampled from a young man in good health. The CDR3 spells CASSHRTGSSYEQYF. The CDR3 region has the DNA TGTGCCAGCAGCCATCGGACAGGGTCCTCCTACGAGCAGTACTTC.